This TCR beta chain was recovered during a study of cytomegalovirus exposure and HLA in healthy donors. Regarding the study as a whole: According to the study, around 160 TCR beta chains were cytomegalovirus-associated. It was confirmed in vitro that a few of the CMV-associated chains were specific for CMV antigens. Reportedly, diagnosis of cytomegalovirus status by the classifier showed high specificity and sensitivity.

Concerning this clone itself: What it recognizes is unknown.

This table comes from immunoSEQ multiplex PCR, and its TCRdb copy is limited to in-frame clones, with some not included. The sample holds around 90,000 clones, roughly 83% seen once. The donors belonged to the 120-subject validation cohort, separate from the approximately 670-subject first cohort. Per germline, CDR1 SGHVS and CDR2 FNYEAQ. V lost 7 bases to trimming and J lost 0 bases; unmatched junction nucleotides: 14. CDR3 length: 18 amino acids. The genes are TRBV7-6 and TRBJ2-3, with TRBD2 matching over 9 bases. This receptor was identified in a woman aged 18-30 years in good health and CMV-seropositive. Sequencing was done on a sample of PBMCs. The CDR3 bases are TGTGCCAGCATGGGCCCCAGCGGGGGGTCGGCTAGCACAGATACGCAGTATTTT. This codes for CASMGPSGGSASTDTQYF.